What follows are 25 T cell receptor beta chains derived from one specimen sequenced in a study of shared clonotypes between healthy human individuals. Sequencing was performed with immunoSEQ multiplex PCR; in TCRdb, only in-frame clones are kept and a portion is missing. Of about a million clones in the sample, about 72% were seen once. The sequenced sample was memory CD4+ T cells from PBMCs. The sample's subset: CD45RA-negative fraction. These receptors originate from a man aged 18-30 years in good health. Some clones in this sample may be carry-over from other donors' samples.

The chain links TRBV15 to TRBJ2-7, with unresolved D. This CDR3 is 13 amino acids long. CDR1 is LNHNV, CDR2 YYDKDF, per germline (reference sequence). V was cut by 0 bases and J by 2 bases, with 5 bases left in between. In DNA form, the CDR3 reads TGTGCCACCAGCAGAGAACTCACCTACGAGCAGTACTTC. Amino acid sequence: CATSRELTYEQYF.

This chain links TRBV7-3 with TRBJ2-7; 7 bases map to TRBD2. V dropped 11 bases and J dropped 5; count of bases not matched to a gene: 9. The CDR3 runs to 12 residues. Germline V CDR1 and CDR2: SGHTA, FQGTGA. CDR3 DNA sequence: TGTGCCCCCATGTGCGGGAGCCACGAGCAGTACTTC. Translated: CAPMCGSHEQYF.

V gene TRBV14 combines with J gene TRBJ2-7, with TRBD1 matching over 7 bases. The V segment lost 3 bases and the J segment 4 bases; nucleotides outside the gene matches: 9. The germline V gene has CDR1 SGHDN and CDR2 FVKESK. The CDR3 totals 15 residues. This chain's CDR3 is CASSQLPGQSYEQYF. As DNA, the CDR3 is TGTGCCAGCAGCCAGCTACCGGGACAGTCTTACGAGCAGTACTTC.

This clone was counted between two and nine times. The chain links TRBV7-9 to TRBJ1-1, with TRBD1 as a possible D gene (5 bases). V was clipped by 5 bases and J by 1 base, with 11 bases between them. Germline loops: CDR1 SEHNR, CDR2 FQNEAQ (reference sequence). The CDR3 is made up of 14 amino acids. This CDR3 is CASSQTTENTEAFF. The CDR3 DNA reads as TGTGCCAGCAGCCAAACGACAGAGAACACTGAAGCTTTCTTT.

This chain connects TRBV6-6 to TRBJ2-7, with D possibly being TRBD2 (6 bases). Germline CDR1 MNHNY, CDR2 SVGAGI (reference sequence). The CDR3 is 15 amino acids. Trimming removed 0 bases from V and 4 bases from J, with 13 bases in between. The CDR3 nucleotides are TGTGCCAGCAGTTACTCGATCAAGGGAGGTTACGAGCAGTACTTC. It specifies CASSYSIKGGYEQYF.

The chain couples TRBV7-8 to TRBJ2-7; 12 nucleotides match TRBD2. The germline V gene encodes CDR1 SGHVS and CDR2 FQNEAQ. CDR3 length: 15 amino acids. J gave up 4 bases and V 5 bases, and 6 bases lay outside the gene matches. The CDR3 DNA follows: TGTGCCAGCAGCCAGACAGGACTAGCGGGGTACGAGCAGTACTTC. Translation gives CASSQTGLAGYEQYF.

Comments on this clone: Other nucleotide sequences from this sample produce the same CDR3. The rearrangement links TRBV5-1 to TRBJ2-5; D is perhaps TRBD2 (5 bases). CDR3 size: 16 residues. Germline loops: CDR1 SGHRS, CDR2 YFSETQ. Trimming stripped 0 bases from V and 1 base from J, with 13 bases between. The CDR3 bases are TGCGCCAGCAGCTTGGGCGGGCAGGCCCTCCAAGAGACCCAGTACTTC. Its protein is CASSLGGQALQETQYF.

The CDR3 loop is CASSQDRVAGGDTDTQYF. The CDR3 nucleotides read TGCGCCAGCAGCCAAGACCGGGTAGCGGGAGGGGACACAGATACGCAGTATTTT. V and J are TRBV4-1 and TRBJ2-3; 11 nucleotides line up with TRBD2. The CDR3 spans 18 residues. Trimming at V came to 0 bases and at J to 2 bases, leaving 7 bases not matched to a gene. The germline V gene has CDR1 MGHRA and CDR2 YSYEKL.

This clone was detected once. The identical CDR3 is also encoded by other nucleotide sequences in the sample. V usage is TRBV27 and J usage is TRBJ2-7; D is ambiguous. The CDR3 contains 13 residues. Trimming removed 2 bases at V and 3 bases at J, with 8 bases between. The germline CDR1 and CDR2 sequences are MNHEY and SMNVEV (reference sequence). This chain's CDR3 is CASSLRQDYEQYF. CDR3 coding DNA: TGTGCCAGCAGTTTACGGCAGGACTACGAGCAGTACTTC.

The chain combines TRBV5-5 with TRBJ2-1; weak D call: TRBD2 (6 bases). The CDR3 contains 15 residues. Germline CDR1 reads SGHKS; CDR2 reads YYEKEE (reference sequence). V lost 0 bases, J lost 2 bases, and 9 bases lay in between. The CDR3 DNA follows: TGTGCCAGCAGCTTGGATAGCGGAACCTACAATGAGCAGTTCTTC. It codes for CASSLDSGTYNEQFF.

The chain combines TRBV13 with TRBJ2-7; perhaps TRBD1 as D (5 bases). The CDR3 totals 14 residues. V dropped 0 bases and J dropped 12 bases, with 18 bases sitting between them. Germline V lookup: CDR1 PRHDT, CDR2 FYEKMQ (reference sequence). CDR3 protein: CASSLGQNPLGRYF. CDR3 nucleotide sequence: TGTGCCAGCAGCTTAGGACAGAACCCTTTGGGGCGGTACTTC.

This chain links TRBV2 with TRBJ2-6; the D gene is possibly TRBD2 (5 bases). Germline-derived CDR1 and CDR2 are SNHLY and FYNNEI. The CDR3 spans 16 residues. The germline V and J ends were trimmed by 6 bases and 0 bases, with 12 bases remaining between them. The CDR3 here is CASSRTAYSGANVLTF. CDR3 DNA sequence: TGTGCCAGCAGCCGGACTGCCTACTCTGGGGCCAACGTCCTGACTTTC.

The J gene is TRBJ1-1, the V gene TRBV20-1, with D hard to call. Trimming shortened V by 0 bases and J by 6 bases, and 5 bases separated the two germline ends. Germline CDR1 and CDR2: DFQATT and SNEGSKA (reference sequence). The CDR3 is 11 amino acids. The CDR3 loop is CSARDVSEAFF. The CDR3 nucleotides are TGCAGTGCTAGAGATGTATCTGAAGCTTTCTTT.

V usage is TRBV4-1 and J usage is TRBJ1-5; D gene uncertain. V was clipped by 0 bases and J by 3 bases, with 9 bases between them. Germline values: CDR1 MGHRA, CDR2 YSYEKL. The CDR3 has 15 amino acids. DNA of the CDR3: TGCGCCAGCAGCCAAGAGGAGCTGAACAATCAGCCCCAGCATTTT. Amino acids: CASSQEELNNQPQHF.

The J gene is TRBJ2-5, the V gene TRBV27; TRBD1 aligns across 7 bases. CDR3 length: 15 amino acids. Germline assignment: CDR1 MNHEY and CDR2 SMNVEV (reference sequence). The V segment lost 5 bases and the J segment 2 bases; nucleotides outside the gene matches: 8. The CDR3 sequence: CASSTTGPVQETQYF. The CDR3 DNA sequence: TGTGCCAGCAGTACGACAGGGCCTGTACAAGAGACCCAGTACTTC.

This clone was seen a few times. The chain employs TRBV28 and TRBJ1-5; perhaps TRBD1 as D (5 bases). The CDR3 extends over 14 amino acids. V was shortened by 1 base and J by 9 bases, with 13 bases between the two germline ends. Per germline, CDR1 MDHEN and CDR2 SYDVKM. CDR3 protein: CASSLSSGMGPQHF. The CDR3 nucleotides are TGTGCCAGCAGTTTATCCTCAGGGATGGGGCCCCAGCATTTT.

V and J are TRBV6-1 and TRBJ2-1, with D possibly TRBD1 on 5 matching bases. The CDR3 loop spans 17 amino acids. V was cut by 1 base and J by 2 bases, with 15 bases left in between. CDR1 MNHNS and CDR2 SASEGT come from the germline V gene. In nucleotides, the CDR3 is TGTGCCAGCAGTGAAGGAAGGGGCCATGACGCCTACAATGAGCAGTTCTTC. Amino acids: CASSEGRGHDAYNEQFF.

This clone was seen a single time. The rearrangement links TRBV15 to TRBJ2-7; either TRBD1 or TRBD2 may fit D (5 bases each). The CDR3 spans 20 residues. Trimming took 0 bases from V and 4 from J, leaving 28 bases between them. Germline V gene lookup returns CDR1 LNHNV and CDR2 YYDKDF (reference sequence). CDR3 protein: CATSRDRDWGVGPHRYEQYF. As DNA, the CDR3 is TGTGCCACCAGCAGAGACAGGGATTGGGGAGTTGGACCACATCGGTACGAGCAGTACTTC.

This chain connects TRBV6-4 to TRBJ2-1, with 8 bases matching TRBD1. The ends lost 5 bases at V and 6 bases at J; junction bases unmatched: 9. The CDR3 extends over 15 amino acids. Germline V gives CDR1 MRHNA, CDR2 SNTAGT. The CDR3 coding sequence is TGTGCCAGCAGTTCCGGGACAGGTAGAAGCAATGAGCAGTTCTTC. Protein product: CASSSGTGRSNEQFF.

The CDR3 DNA reads as TGCGCCAGCATCTGGCTAGTCAGCTTGGGAACCGGGGAGCTGTTTTTT. This gives the protein CASIWLVSLGTGELFF. The chain is built from TRBV5-1 and TRBJ2-2; D is uncertain. Germline-derived CDR1 and CDR2 are SGHRS and YFSETQ. V dropped 6 bases and J dropped 5 bases, with 20 bases sitting between them. The CDR3 loop spans 16 amino acids.

The V gene is TRBV4-1, the J gene TRBJ1-5; possible D gene TRBD1, 5 bases. CDR1 is MGHRA and CDR2 is YSYEKL in the germline V gene. The CDR3 is 16 amino acids. V gave up 1 base and J gave up 0 bases, with 10 bases separating them. The CDR3 is CASSQGWGSSNQPQHF. The CDR3 DNA is TGCGCCAGCAGCCAAGGCTGGGGCAGTAGCAATCAGCCCCAGCATTTT.

This chain joins TRBV5-1 and TRBJ2-4; TRBD1 might be the D (6 bases). Trimming shortened V by 0 bases and J by 6 bases, and 10 bases separated the two germline ends. Looked up from germline, CDR1 is SGHRS and CDR2 is YFSETQ. This CDR3 is built from 14 residues. The CDR3 DNA sequence: TGCGCCAGCAGCTTGGTCCCAGGGGTAAACATTCAGTACTTC. This gives the protein CASSLVPGVNIQYF.

This clone was seen a handful of times. The chain is built from TRBV5-4 and TRBJ1-1; 7 bases match TRBD1. The CDR3 runs to 15 residues. The junction had 6 bases not matched to a gene; V was cut back by 3 bases and J by 1 base. Germline V gene sequence: CDR1 SGHNT, CDR2 YYREEE (reference sequence). The CDR3 DNA reads TGTGCCAGCAGCTCGACAGGGCCCAAGAACACTGAAGCTTTCTTT. It codes for CASSSTGPKNTEAFF.

In DNA form, the CDR3 reads TGTGCCAGCAGGGGGTGGGGCGGGAGTCTAAATGAGCAGTTCTTC. Its protein product is CASRGWGGSLNEQFF. The chain joins TRBV11-2 to TRBJ2-1, with 7 bases matching TRBD2. This CDR3 comprises 15 residues. With 6 bases clipped from V and 7 bases from J, the junction kept 12 bases outside the gene matches. Germline assignment: CDR1 SGHAT and CDR2 FQNNGV.

The gene calls are TRBV5-1 and TRBJ1-4; D unclear. The V end was cut by 1 base, the J end by 5 bases, with 12 bases between. The CDR3 totals 15 residues. CDR1 and CDR2 from the germline V gene are SGHRS and YFSETQ. CDR3 sequence: CASSLNPGRNEKLFF. The CDR3 DNA reads TGCGCCAGCAGCTTGAACCCAGGAAGAAATGAAAAACTGTTTTTT.